The entry below gives a single T cell receptor beta chain sequence along with its context. Its antigen is undetermined. Assay: immunoSEQ multiplex PCR; the TCRdb copy retains only in-frame clones and omits some. Of 2 million to 2.5 million clones detected, 85% to 95% appear once; the ten largest clones hold around 0.4%. These data are taken from a study of shared clonotypes between healthy human individuals. Study-level points and caveats: A handful of donors had about 5.1% of their naive CD4 clonotypes in common.

Trimming took off 0 bases at V and 4 bases at J, with 9 bases between the two ends. This CDR3 is 13 amino acids long. CDR1 and CDR2 from the germline V gene are GTSNPN and SVGIG (reference sequence). Input material: naive CD4+ T cells from PBMCs. Indicated subset: CD45RA+ positively selected. This TCR came from a man aged 18 to 35 in good health. Some clones in this sample may be carry-over from other donors' samples. The chain employs TRBV30 and TRBJ1-2; D not certain. In nucleotides, the CDR3 is TGTGCCTGGAGTGTAAACACCGGCTATGGCTACACCTTC. Protein product: CAWSVNTGYGYTF.